This T cell receptor (beta chain) was obtained from a study of CD8 T cells in ankylosing spondylitis. Quantitative 5'-RACE with molecular barcodes generated TCR beta libraries. MiXCR was run by TCRdb on the 5' RACE reads, yielding one entry per CDR3 protein. The table lists 25,000 to 30,000 distinct CDR3 sequences, roughly 7.9% of them singletons. Regarding the study as a whole: Disease-linked clones proved CD8+ and comparatively uncommon in peripheral blood.

There are a few counts of this clonotype. Its specificity is not known. The source is a male donor with ankylosing spondylitis or in good health (not recorded which). Sequenced sample: blood.

This CDR3 is CASSPAGGRDEQFF. CDR3 coding DNA: TGTGCCAGCAGCCCGGCGGGGGGCCGCGATGAGCAGTTCTTC. The gene calls are TRBV7-3 and TRBJ2-1, with 8 bases identical to TRBD2. J lost 8 bases, V lost 5 bases, and 8 bases had no gene match. CDR1 is SGHTA, CDR2 FQGTGA, per germline. The CDR3 spans 14 residues.